The TCR beta chain described here comes from a study of blood T cell repertoires in COVID-19. Study in general: Material from acute and convalescent COVID-19 was sourced from the United States, Italy and Spain.

This clone was recorded once. Original methodology: Counts of nucleated cells, estimated from reference gene primer amplification, were obtained. TCRdb keeps only in-frame clones here, not all; method: immunoSEQ multiplex PCR. Clonal size and the V and J genes are those of that table, whereas D and trimming came from the DNA. The sample holds roughly 260,000 clones; approximately 82% are singletons and the top ten take about 3%. Germline V gene lookup returns CDR1 SGHNT and CDR2 YYREEE (reference sequence). With 3 bases clipped from V and 2 bases from J, the junction kept 11 bases outside the gene matches. The CDR3 runs 17 residues.

The sequence came from a woman aged 18-29 years with acute or convalescent COVID-19. The sequencing input was peripheral blood. The chain carries TRBV5-4 and TRBJ2-4, with TRBD2 matching 7 bases. CDR3 protein: CASSWWGTSVSKNIQYF. CDR3 coding DNA: TGTGCCAGCAGCTGGTGGGGTACTAGCGTCTCCAAAAACATTCAGTACTTC.